The 28 T cell receptor beta chains below come from one sample, sequenced in a study of technical replicates of blood from a few donors (dated by TCRdb to about 2017). The library came from the immunoSEQ multiplex PCR assay. TCRdb retrieved this table from immuneACCESS and kept in-frame rearrangements only. Not all clones are present; in checked studies, unresolved V genes account for under half, and no reason is known for the remainder. The sample has approximately 59,000 clones on record, roughly 86% of them singletons. Roughly 5% of the sample comes from the top ten. Sequenced: PBMCs. The receptors were sampled from a human donor in good health. Some clones in this sample may be carry-over from other donors' samples.

The chain employs TRBV5-8 and TRBJ1-6, with 7 bases lining up with TRBD1. This CDR3 region has 15 residues. The V segment lost 5 bases and the J segment 5 bases; nucleotides outside the gene matches: 7. Germline CDR1 reads SGHTS; CDR2 reads YDEGEE. The CDR3 nucleotides read TGTGCCAGCAGGGTTTCGGGACAGCATAATTCACCCCTCCACTTT. Its translation: CASRVSGQHNSPLHF. Drawing the rest from reference TRBV5-8 and TRBJ1-6, the complete variable domain is EAGVTQSPTHLIKTRGQQATLRCSPISGHTSVYWYQQALGLGLQFLLWYDEGEERNRGNFPPRFSGRQFPNYSSELNVNALELEDSALYLCASRVSGQHNSPLHFGNGTRLTVT.

In this sample, this clone turned up once. The chain recombines TRBV5-1 with TRBJ2-7; TRBD1 matches 9 bases. CDR1 is SGHRS and CDR2 is YFSETQ in the germline V gene. V lost 4 bases, J lost 6 bases, and 8 bases stayed unmatched. This CDR3 has 14 amino acids. The CDR3 DNA reads TGCGCCAGCAGCACCGGGACAGGGAGTGGCGAGCAGTACTTC. Protein sequence: CASSTGTGSGEQYF.

The rearrangement joins TRBV7-3 to TRBJ2-5; 7 nucleotides align to TRBD2. The CDR3 is made up of 15 amino acids. The J segment lost 4 bases and the V segment lost 5 bases, leaving 10 bases of the junction unmatched. Germline CDR1 SGHTA, CDR2 FQGTGA. The CDR3 region is CASSAGGSRRETQYF. The CDR3 region has the DNA TGTGCCAGCAGCGCGGGCGGGAGTAGAAGAGAGACCCAGTACTTC.

This clone appeared once. CDR3 amino acids: CASREGGGNQPQHF. The CDR3 bases are TGTGCCAGCAGAGAGGGCGGGGGCAATCAGCCCCAGCATTTT. The chain couples TRBV7-2 to TRBJ1-5; D is uncertain. V lost 6 bases and J 2 bases, leaving 11 bases between the germline ends. The CDR3 is 14 amino acids. The germline gives CDR1 SGHTA, CDR2 FQGNSA. The whole variable domain, remainder taken from reference TRBV7-2 and TRBJ1-5, is GAGVSQSPSNKVTEKGKDVELRCDPISGHTALYWYRQSLGQGLEFLIYFQGNSAPDKSGLPSDRFSAERTGGSVSTLTIQRTQQEDSAVYLCASREGGGNQPQHFGDGTRLSIL.

The chain combines TRBV9 with TRBJ2-7; a possible D gene is TRBD1 (5 bases). This CDR3 region has 15 residues. CDR1 and CDR2 from the germline V gene are SGDLS and YYNGEE. Trimming removed 0 bases from V and 0 bases from J, with 10 bases in between. For the CDR3, the DNA is TGTGCCAGCAGCGTAGGAGGCAGGGACTCCTACGAGCAGTACTTC. This translates into CASSVGGRDSYEQYF.

The chain combines TRBV4-3 with TRBJ2-1, with a tentative D call TRBD2 (5 bases). The CDR3 contains 16 residues. In germline, CDR1 is LGHNA, CDR2 YSLEER. Trimming left V 2 bases short and J 8 bases short, with 19 bases between. The CDR3 sequence is CASSQSRASPEDEQFF. CDR3 nucleotide sequence: TGCGCCAGCAGCCAATCTCGGGCTAGCCCCGAGGATGAGCAGTTCTTC.

This clone occurred once. The CDR3 DNA is TGTGCCAGCAGCTCCTGGGAGGTTAGCACAGATACGCAGTATTTT. The encoded protein is CASSSWEVSTDTQYF. The chain uses TRBV11-2 and TRBJ2-3; weak D call: TRBD2 (6 bases). There are 15 residues in the CDR3. CDR1 is SGHAT, CDR2 FQNNGV, per germline. V was pared by 4 bases and J by 0 bases, with 11 bases between. The whole variable domain, remainder taken from reference TRBV11-2 and TRBJ2-3, is EAGVAQSPRYKIIEKRQSVAFWCNPISGHATLYWYQQILGQGPKLLIQFQNNGVVDDSQLPKDRFSAERLKGVDSTLKIQPAKLEDSAVYLCASSSWEVSTDTQYFGPGTRLTVL.

The chain combines TRBV7-8 with TRBJ2-1; 7 bases agree with TRBD2. CDR1 SGHVS and CDR2 FQNEAQ come from the germline V gene. Trimming took 3 bases from V and 0 from J; bases not matched to a gene: 2. The CDR3 is 15 residues long. The CDR3 coding sequence is TGTGCCAGCAGCTTTCGCGGGGGCTCCTACAATGAGCAGTTCTTC. Its translation is CASSFRGGSYNEQFF.

This clone was detected once. V gene TRBV29-1 combines with J gene TRBJ1-1, with TRBD1 matching 10 bases. After removal of 7 bases from V and 8 bases from J, the junction contained 7 bases not matched to a gene. The CDR3 contains 12 residues. The germline V gene has CDR1 SQVTM and CDR2 ANQGSEA. Here the CDR3 reads CSGFPGQGEAFF. The CDR3 DNA follows: TGCAGCGGCTTCCCGGGACAGGGGGAAGCTTTCTTT. Full variable domain (remainder filled in from reference TRBV29-1 and TRBJ1-1): SAVISQKPSRDICQRGTSLTIQCQVDSQVTMMFWYRQQPGQSLTLIATANQGSEATYESGFVIDKFPISRPNLTFSTLTVSNMSPEDSSIYLCSGFPGQGEAFFGQGTRLTVV.

V and J are TRBV6-5 and TRBJ1-5, with 8 bases lining up with TRBD1. Looked up from germline, CDR1 is MNHEY and CDR2 is SVGAGI. The CDR3 has 14 residues. V lost 5 bases to trimming and J lost 4 bases; unmatched junction nucleotides: 4. The CDR3 loop reads CASSIDRGNQPQHF. The CDR3 DNA reads as TGTGCCAGCAGTATCGACAGGGGAAATCAGCCCCAGCATTTT.

The chain is built from TRBV9 and TRBJ2-3; D call uncertain. Per the germline V gene, CDR1 is SGDLS and CDR2 is YYNGEE. Trimming took 1 base from V and 0 from J, leaving 9 bases between them. This CDR3 contains 15 residues. The CDR3 DNA follows: TGTGCCAGCAGCGTATTCCCAGCGAGCACAGATACGCAGTATTTT. Protein: CASSVFPASTDTQYF.

The V and J genes are TRBV2 and TRBJ1-4, with TRBD1 matching 7 bases. CDR1 and CDR2 (germline): SNHLY, FYNNEI. With 4 bases clipped from V and 6 bases from J, the junction kept 5 bases outside the gene matches. The CDR3 has 14 amino acids. The DNA of the CDR3 is TGTGCCAGCAGTGCGACAGGGACGGATGAAAAACTGTTTTTT. This gives the protein CASSATGTDEKLFF.

This chain links TRBV30 with TRBJ2-7, with 9 positions matching TRBD2. The J segment lost 4 bases and the V segment lost 4 bases, leaving 20 bases of the junction unmatched. The CDR3 sequence is 18 residues long. Germline CDR1 is GTSNPN and CDR2 is SVGIG (reference sequence). DNA of the CDR3: TGTGCCTGGACCTCCTGGGTGACTAGCGGAGGAATGGGGTACGAGCAGTACTTC. This sequence encodes CAWTSWVTSGGMGYEQYF.

This clone came up a few times. The rearrangement uses TRBV7-9 and TRBJ1-4, with 8 bases that match TRBD1. Unmatched junction bases numbered 2, after V lost 3 bases and J lost 5 bases. The germline gives CDR1 SEHNR, CDR2 FQNEAQ (reference sequence). The CDR3 spans 14 residues. Written as DNA, the CDR3 is TGTGCCAGCAGCTTGGGACAGGTCAATGAAAAACTGTTTTTT. It is translated as CASSLGQVNEKLFF.

This rearrangement joins TRBV7-9 to TRBJ2-1; 9 bases line up with TRBD1. Germline assignment: CDR1 SEHNR and CDR2 FQNEAQ (reference sequence). This CDR3 contains 15 residues. J lost 5 bases, V lost 6 bases, and 8 bases had no gene match. The chain's CDR3 is CASSPQGAIHNEQFF. CDR3 bases: TGTGCCAGCAGTCCACAGGGGGCGATCCACAATGAGCAGTTCTTC.

V is TRBV6-1 and J is TRBJ2-7, with D unresolved. Germline V gives CDR1 MNHNS, CDR2 SASEGT. The CDR3 extends over 16 amino acids. V dropped 6 bases and J dropped 2 bases, with 20 bases sitting between them. The CDR3 reads CASSERQALTTYEQYF. Here the CDR3 DNA reads TGTGCCAGCAGCGAACGTCAGGCCCTAACGACCTACGAGCAGTACTTC.

The rearrangement joins TRBV18 to TRBJ2-3; D may be TRBD1 (5 bases). Germline V lookup: CDR1 KGHSH, CDR2 LQKENI. This CDR3 has 17 residues. V was shortened by 6 bases and J by 0 bases, with 19 bases between the two germline ends. The CDR3 reads CASSPARVDASTDTQYF. The CDR3 nucleotides read TGTGCCAGCTCGCCCGCCAGGGTCGACGCTAGCACAGATACGCAGTATTTT. The variable domain in full, completed from reference TRBV18 and TRBJ2-3, reads NAGVMQNPRHLVRRRGQEARLRCSPMKGHSHVYWYRQLPEEGLKFMVYLQKENIIDESGMPKERFSAEFPKEGPSILRIQQVVRGDSAAYFCASSPARVDASTDTQYFGPGTRLTVL.

The genes are TRBV5-6 and TRBJ2-3; a possible D gene is TRBD1 (5 bases). Germline assignment: CDR1 SGHDT and CDR2 YYEEEE. The CDR3 loop spans 16 amino acids. V gave up 1 base and J gave up 1 base, with 13 bases separating them. CDR3 protein: CASSLLGDQGTDTQYF. The CDR3 coding sequence is TGTGCCAGCAGCTTGTTAGGGGATCAGGGCACAGATACGCAGTATTTT.

The chain recombines TRBV9 with TRBJ1-2; the D is unclear. The CDR3 extends over 17 amino acids. V dropped 3 bases and J dropped 3 bases, with 21 bases sitting between them. Per germline, CDR1 SGDLS and CDR2 YYNGEE. The CDR3 DNA follows: TGTGCCAGCAGCGCATCTAAGTTGGGGAGATATCACTATGGCTACACCTTC. Encoded protein: CASSASKLGRYHYGYTF.

In DNA form, the CDR3 reads TGTGCCAGCAGCTCATCGACTAGCGGGGGGCCAAAGGGGCAGTACTTC. Encoded protein: CASSSSTSGGPKGQYF. This chain connects TRBV7-9 to TRBJ2-7, with 13 bases that match TRBD2. V dropped 4 bases and J dropped 9; count of bases not matched to a gene: 12. This CDR3 contains 16 residues. Looked up from germline, CDR1 is SEHNR and CDR2 is FQNEAQ (reference sequence).

This clone was seen only once. The chain is built from TRBV7-3 and TRBJ2-7; the D gene is possibly TRBD2 (6 bases). The V gene's germline CDR1 is SGHTA and CDR2 FQGTGA. The CDR3 length is 14 residues. V shed 5 bases and J shed 0 bases, with 11 bases lying between them. Here the CDR3 reads CASSRGSGSYEQYF. For the CDR3, the DNA is TGTGCCAGCAGCCGGGGTAGCGGCTCCTACGAGCAGTACTTC.

This clone is a singleton in its sample. J is TRBJ1-1 and V is TRBV10-3, with 8 bases that match TRBD1. CDR3 length: 17 residues. CDR1 is ENHRY and CDR2 is SYGVKD in the germline V gene. V lost 4 bases to trimming and J lost 1 base; unmatched junction nucleotides: 11. CDR3 DNA sequence: TGTGCCATCAGTGGTGACAGGGGAAGAGATGGGAACACTGAAGCTTTCTTT. Its translation is CAISGDRGRDGNTEAFF.

This clone was counted once. The chain is built from TRBV5-5 and TRBJ1-1; weak D call: TRBD1 (5 bases). Trimming cost V 0 bases and J 4 bases, with 16 bases left between them. Per the germline V gene, CDR1 is SGHKS and CDR2 is YYEKEE (reference sequence). The CDR3 runs to 16 residues. The CDR3 here is CASSLGPGRRSTEAFF. CDR3 sequence (DNA): TGTGCCAGCAGCTTGGGGCCAGGGCGGCGGAGCACTGAAGCTTTCTTT.

This chain links TRBV6-6 with TRBJ2-2; 11 bases map to TRBD1. There are 15 residues in the CDR3. V was pared by 4 bases and J by 8 bases, with 6 bases of the junction left unmatched. Germline CDR1 is MNHNY and CDR2 is SVGAGI (reference sequence). The CDR3 sequence: CASSSGTGGFGELFF. The CDR3 bases are TGTGCCAGCAGTTCCGGGACAGGGGGTTTTGGGGAGCTGTTTTTT.

The sample holds a few counts of this clone. The rearrangement joins TRBV6-1 to TRBJ1-6; 12 bases are a match to TRBD1. Germline-derived CDR1 and CDR2 are MNHNS and SASEGT. V lost 0 bases and J lost 10; bases outside the gene matches: 4. This CDR3 is 16 amino acids long. As DNA, the CDR3 is TGTGCCAGCAGTGAAGCTGGGACAGGGGGCAACTCACCCCTCCACTTT. Translating gives CASSEAGTGGNSPLHF.

The gene calls are TRBV7-2 and TRBJ2-5; D is perhaps TRBD2 (6 bases). V lost 5 bases, J lost 4 bases, and 11 bases lay in between. The CDR3 length is 13 residues. Germline values: CDR1 SGHTA, CDR2 FQGNSA. The CDR3: CASSPTGGETQYF. For the CDR3, the DNA is TGTGCCAGCAGCCCTACCGGGGGAGAGACCCAGTACTTC.

This rearrangement joins TRBV21-1 to TRBJ1-5. TRBV21-1 is tagged as a pseudogene. The CDR3 extends over 16 amino acids. CDR3 nucleotide sequence: TGTGCCAGCAGCGAGACCCCGGGGATTTGGAATCAGCCCCAGCATTTT. It specifies CASSETPGIWNQPQHF.

V and J are TRBV7-2 and TRBJ2-7; 9 nucleotides align to TRBD1. With V trimmed by 7 bases and J by 3 bases, 7 bases remained unmatched. Germline loops: CDR1 SGHTA, CDR2 FQGNSA. The CDR3 spans 14 residues. CDR3 amino acids: CASTSGTGNYEQYF. The CDR3 DNA sequence: TGTGCCAGCACCTCCGGGACAGGGAACTACGAGCAGTACTTC.